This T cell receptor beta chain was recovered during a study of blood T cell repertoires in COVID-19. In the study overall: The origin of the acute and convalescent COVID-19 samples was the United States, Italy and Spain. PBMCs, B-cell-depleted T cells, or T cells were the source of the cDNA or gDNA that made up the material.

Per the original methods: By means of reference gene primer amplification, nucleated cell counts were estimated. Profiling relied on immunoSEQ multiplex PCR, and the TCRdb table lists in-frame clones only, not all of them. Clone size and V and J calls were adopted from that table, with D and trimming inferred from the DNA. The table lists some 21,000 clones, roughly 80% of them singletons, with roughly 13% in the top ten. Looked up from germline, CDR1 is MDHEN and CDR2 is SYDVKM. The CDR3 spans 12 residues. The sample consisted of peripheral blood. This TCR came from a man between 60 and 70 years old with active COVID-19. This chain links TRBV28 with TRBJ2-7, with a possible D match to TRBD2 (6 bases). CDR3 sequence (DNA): TGTGCGATAGCGGAGACCTCCTACGAGCAGTACTTC. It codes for CAIAETSYEQYF.